This T cell receptor beta chain was found in a study of CD4+ T cells in melanoma. Study-level points and caveats: Reportedly, melanoma neoantigen-specific CD4+ T cells showed varied differentiation states. CD8+ T cell, macrophage and B cell function reportedly correlated with neoantigen-specific CD4+ T cells.

This CDR3 is 15 amino acids long. CDR1 SQVTM and CDR2 ANQGSEA come from the germline V gene. Assay used: immunoSEQ multiplex PCR; TCRdb lists only in-frame clones, some missing. The sample shows 120,000 to 150,000 clones, 80% to 95% of them seen only once. Concerning this clone itself: Its antigen is still unknown.

The clonotype originates from a human donor with melanoma. The V call is TRBV29-1, the J call TRBJ2-3, with D uncertain. The CDR3 DNA follows: TGCAGAGAACTCGAGAGTTTGTTCGTCACAGATACGCAGTATTTT. Its protein is CRELESLFVTDTQYF.